This entry lists 10 T cell receptor beta chains sequenced from one sample in a study of blood T cell repertoires in COVID-19. Some clones are missing from TCRdb's copy, which holds only in-frame ones; the method was immunoSEQ multiplex PCR. The data contain about 300,000 clones, 89% of them singletons. The specimen sequenced was PBMCs or T cells enriched from blood (not recorded which). The receptors derive from a man aged 60 to 69 who had recovered from COVID-19.

The chain's CDR3 is CASSSQGTGYTIYF. In DNA form, the CDR3 reads TGTGCCAGCAGTTCACAGGGAACCGGTTACACCATATATTTT. The J gene is TRBJ1-3, the V gene TRBV28, with D perhaps matching TRBD1 (6 bases). Looked up from germline, CDR1 is MDHEN and CDR2 is SYDVKM. The CDR3 extends over 14 amino acids. Trimming removed 4 bases from V and 8 bases from J, with 15 bases in between.

J is TRBJ2-1 and V is TRBV5-1; maybe TRBD1 (5 bases). Trimming removed 6 bases from V and 2 bases from J, with 12 bases in between. Germline V gene data show CDR1 as SGHRS and CDR2 as YFSETQ. The CDR3 has 14 amino acids. The chain's CDR3 is CASNQGSPYNEQFF. CDR3 in DNA: TGCGCCAGCAATCAGGGATCCCCCTACAATGAGCAGTTCTTC.

V usage is TRBV6-5 and J usage is TRBJ2-1, with 7 bases lining up with TRBD2. Germline values: CDR1 MNHEY, CDR2 SVGAGI. V shed 7 bases and J 9 bases; nucleotides not matched to a gene: 9. The CDR3 is 13 residues long. The CDR3 sequence: CASNPRREGEQFF. Here the CDR3 DNA reads TGTGCCAGCAACCCCCGCAGGGAGGGTGAGCAGTTCTTC.

The chain is built from TRBV5-5 and TRBJ1-5, with 9 bases aligning to TRBD1. The germline V gene has CDR1 SGHKS and CDR2 YYEKEE (reference sequence). J gave up 0 bases and V 4 bases, and 14 bases lay outside the gene matches. This CDR3 has 19 residues. The CDR3 DNA follows: TGTGCCAGCAGCCCCGGGACAGGGAAGGCCGCGAATAGCAATCAGCCCCAGCATTTT. Translation: CASSPGTGKAANSNQPQHF.

V and J are TRBV2 and TRBJ1-5, with 7 nucleotides matching TRBD1. There are 14 residues in the CDR3. After removal of 7 bases from V and 1 base from J, the junction contained 4 bases not matched to a gene. CDR1 is SNHLY and CDR2 is FYNNEI in the germline V gene. In DNA, the CDR3 is TGTGCCAGCAACGGACAGGCCAGCAATCAGCCCCAGCATTTT. The encoded protein is CASNGQASNQPQHF.

The chain couples TRBV9 to TRBJ2-7; perhaps TRBD1 as D (5 bases). This CDR3 spans 15 amino acids. CDR1 and CDR2 from the germline V gene are SGDLS and YYNGEE. V was pared by 0 bases and J by 5 bases, with 15 bases between. The CDR3: CASSVGSGIDDEQYF. CDR3 bases: TGTGCCAGCAGCGTAGGTTCAGGGATTGACGACGAGCAGTACTTC.

V gene TRBV9 combines with J gene TRBJ2-1, with D possibly being TRBD2 (6 bases). The CDR3 extends over 17 amino acids. CDR1 and CDR2 (germline): SGDLS, YYNGEE. Between the trimmed V and J ends, which lost 1 base and 0 bases, there was a span of 14 bases. The CDR3 sequence is CASSVSLALGSYNEQFF. The CDR3, as DNA: TGTGCCAGCAGCGTATCACTAGCACTCGGCTCCTACAATGAGCAGTTCTTC.

The chain couples TRBV19 to TRBJ2-1; 9 bases agree with TRBD2. V gave up 7 bases and J gave up 5 bases; unmatched junction bases: 12. The CDR3 totals 16 residues. Germline loops: CDR1 LNHDA, CDR2 SQIVND (reference sequence). CDR3 nucleotide sequence: TGTGCCAGTACTGCGACTAGCGGAGCCTGGCACAATGAGCAGTTCTTC. This sequence encodes CASTATSGAWHNEQFF.

V and J are TRBV7-2 and TRBJ2-1; 7 bases fit TRBD1. Germline trimming cut 1 base from V and 3 bases from J; bases unmatched to any gene: 3. The length of the CDR3 is 15 residues. Germline V CDR1 and CDR2: SGHTA, FQGNSA. In DNA, the CDR3 is TGTGCCAGCAGCTTAGATTCAGGGGGCTACAATGAGCAGTTCTTC. The encoded protein is CASSLDSGGYNEQFF.

This clone came up once. V gene TRBV11-2 combines with J gene TRBJ2-1; 7 nucleotides line up with TRBD2. The germline gives CDR1 SGHAT, CDR2 FQNNGV. The CDR3 spans 15 residues. After removal of 5 bases from V and 3 bases from J, the junction contained 7 bases not matched to a gene. The CDR3 nucleotides are TGTGCCAGCAGCACAGTGGCGGGAGTCTACAATGAGCAGTTCTTC. This sequence encodes CASSTVAGVYNEQFF.